This T cell receptor (beta chain) derives from a study of shared clonotypes between healthy human individuals. Across the study: A donor's plate count was three for CD4 naive and three for CD4 memory; CD8 naive had two and CD8 memory one. General study results and limits: Only blood was sampled; tissue repertoires likely differ. With few donors, the genetic and exposure-history diversity represented was limited.

Germline V gene data show CDR1 as SGDLS and CDR2 as YYNGEE. The CDR3 sequence is 17 residues long. Trimming left V 0 bases short and J 0 bases short, with 13 bases between. The sorted-subset replicate PCRs were given 200 ng DNA, which is around 29,000 T cell genomes. TCRdb keeps only in-frame clones here, not all; method: immunoSEQ multiplex PCR. The repertoire holds approximately 1.9 million clones, with over 85% as singletons. In the naive CD8 group, cells lacked CD45RO and were positively selected for CCR7, so terminally differentiated effector memory CD45RA+ cells were left out. A word on this clone: The antigen is not known.

The rearrangement uses TRBV9 and TRBJ1-3; D gene uncertain. The specimen was naive CD8+ T cells from PBMCs. This clonotype was sampled from a man between 18 and 35 years old in good health. Some clones in this sample may be carry-over from other donors' samples. As DNA, the CDR3 is TGTGCCAGCAGCGTAGACCCAACCCCGAGCTCTGGAAACACCATATATTTT. Translating gives CASSVDPTPSSGNTIYF.